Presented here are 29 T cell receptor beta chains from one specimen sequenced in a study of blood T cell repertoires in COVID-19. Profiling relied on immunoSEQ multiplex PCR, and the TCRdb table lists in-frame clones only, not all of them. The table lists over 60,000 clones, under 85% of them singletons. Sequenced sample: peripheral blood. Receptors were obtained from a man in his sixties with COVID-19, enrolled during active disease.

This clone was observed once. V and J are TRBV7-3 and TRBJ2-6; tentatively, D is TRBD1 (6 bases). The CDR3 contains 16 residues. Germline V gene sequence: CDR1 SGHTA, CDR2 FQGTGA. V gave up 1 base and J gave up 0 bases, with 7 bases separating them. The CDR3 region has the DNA TGTGCCAGCAGCTTAAAAGGGGGCTCTGGGGCCAACGTCCTGACTTTC. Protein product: CASSLKGGSGANVLTF.

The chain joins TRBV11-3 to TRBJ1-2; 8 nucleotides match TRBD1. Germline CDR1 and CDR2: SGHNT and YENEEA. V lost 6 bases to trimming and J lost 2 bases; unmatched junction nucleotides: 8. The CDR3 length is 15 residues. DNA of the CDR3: TGTGCCAGCAGGGTGCTTGGACAGGGCAACTATGGCTACACCTTC. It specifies CASRVLGQGNYGYTF.

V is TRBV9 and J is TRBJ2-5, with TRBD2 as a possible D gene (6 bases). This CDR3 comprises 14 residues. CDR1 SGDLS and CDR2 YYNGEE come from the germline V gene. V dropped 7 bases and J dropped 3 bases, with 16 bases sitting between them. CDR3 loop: CASGGGGREETQYF. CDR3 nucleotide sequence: TGTGCCAGCGGGGGAGGCGGCAGGGAAGAGACCCAGTACTTC.

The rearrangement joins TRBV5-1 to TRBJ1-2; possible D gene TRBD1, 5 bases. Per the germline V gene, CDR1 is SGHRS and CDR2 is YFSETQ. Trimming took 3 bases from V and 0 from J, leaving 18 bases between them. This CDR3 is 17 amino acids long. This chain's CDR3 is CASSWGGVRGANYGYTF. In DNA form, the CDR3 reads TGCGCCAGCAGCTGGGGGGGTGTGAGAGGAGCTAACTATGGCTACACCTTC.

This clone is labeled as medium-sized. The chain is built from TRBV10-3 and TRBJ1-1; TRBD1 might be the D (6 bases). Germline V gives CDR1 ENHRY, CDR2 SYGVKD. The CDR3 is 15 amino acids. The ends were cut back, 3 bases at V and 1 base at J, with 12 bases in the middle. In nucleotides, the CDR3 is TGTGCCATCAGTGAAGAGGACAGAGGGAACACTGAAGCTTTCTTT. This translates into CAISEEDRGNTEAFF.

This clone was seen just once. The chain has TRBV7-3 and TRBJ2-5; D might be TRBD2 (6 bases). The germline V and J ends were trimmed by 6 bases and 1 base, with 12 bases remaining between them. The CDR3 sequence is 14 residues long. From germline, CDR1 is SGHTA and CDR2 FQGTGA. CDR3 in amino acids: CASSLGGIQETQYF. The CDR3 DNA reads TGTGCCAGCAGTTTAGGCGGGATCCAAGAGACCCAGTACTTC.

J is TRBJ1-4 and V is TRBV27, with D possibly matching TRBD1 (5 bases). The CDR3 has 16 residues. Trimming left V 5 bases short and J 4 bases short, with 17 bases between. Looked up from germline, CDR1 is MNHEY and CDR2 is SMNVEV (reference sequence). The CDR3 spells CASSTRWGSFNEKLFF. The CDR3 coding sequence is TGTGCCAGCAGTACCCGGTGGGGCTCCTTTAATGAAAAACTGTTTTTT.

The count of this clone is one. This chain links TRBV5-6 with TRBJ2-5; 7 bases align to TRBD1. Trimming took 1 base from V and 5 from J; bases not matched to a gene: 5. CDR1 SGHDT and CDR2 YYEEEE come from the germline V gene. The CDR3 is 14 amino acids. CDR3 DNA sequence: TGTGCCAGCAGCTTGTCTGGGACAGAGGAGACCCAGTACTTC. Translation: CASSLSGTEETQYF.

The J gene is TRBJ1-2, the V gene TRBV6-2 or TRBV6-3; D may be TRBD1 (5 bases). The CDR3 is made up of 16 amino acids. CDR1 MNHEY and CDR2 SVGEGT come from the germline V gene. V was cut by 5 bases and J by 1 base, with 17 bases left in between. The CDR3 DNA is TGTGCCAGCAGTAGCCCCCCAGGGAGGCGTAACTATGGCTACACCTTC. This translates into CASSSPPGRRNYGYTF.

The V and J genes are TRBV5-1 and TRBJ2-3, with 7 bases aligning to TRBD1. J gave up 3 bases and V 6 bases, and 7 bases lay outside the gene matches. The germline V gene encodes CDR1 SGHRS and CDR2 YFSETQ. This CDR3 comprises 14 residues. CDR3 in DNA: TGCGCCAGCACCCATACCAGGGGGACAGATACGCAGTATTTT. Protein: CASTHTRGTDTQYF. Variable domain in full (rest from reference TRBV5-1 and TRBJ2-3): KAGVTQTPRYLIKTRGQQVTLSCSPISGHRSVSWYQQTPGQGLQFLFEYFSETQRNKGNFPGRFSGRQFSNSRSEMNVSTLELGDSALYLCASTHTRGTDTQYFGPGTRLTVL.

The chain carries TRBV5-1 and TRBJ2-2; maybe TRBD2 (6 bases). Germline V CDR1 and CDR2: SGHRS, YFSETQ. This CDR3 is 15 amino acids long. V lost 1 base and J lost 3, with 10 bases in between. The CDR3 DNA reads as TGCGCCAGCAGCTTGAACGGGGGAGACACCGGGGAGCTGTTTTTT. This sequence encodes CASSLNGGDTGELFF.

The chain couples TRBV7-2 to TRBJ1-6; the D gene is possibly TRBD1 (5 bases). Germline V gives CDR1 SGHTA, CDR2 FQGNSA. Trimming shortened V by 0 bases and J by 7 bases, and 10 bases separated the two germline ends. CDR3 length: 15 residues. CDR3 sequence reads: CASSLASGRNSPLHF. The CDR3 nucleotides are TGTGCCAGCAGCTTAGCTTCAGGGAGGAATTCACCCCTCCACTTT.

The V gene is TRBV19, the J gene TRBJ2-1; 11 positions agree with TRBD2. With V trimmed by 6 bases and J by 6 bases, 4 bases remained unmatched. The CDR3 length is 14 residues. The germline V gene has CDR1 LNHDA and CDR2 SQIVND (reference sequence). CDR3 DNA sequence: TGTGCCAGTAGAATCCTAGCGGGGGGCAATGAGCAGTTCTTC. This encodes CASRILAGGNEQFF.

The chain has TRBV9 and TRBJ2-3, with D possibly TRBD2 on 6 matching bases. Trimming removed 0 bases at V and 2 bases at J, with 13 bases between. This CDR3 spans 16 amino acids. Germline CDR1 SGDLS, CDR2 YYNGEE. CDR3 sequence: CASSVERRGYTDTQYF. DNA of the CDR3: TGTGCCAGCAGCGTAGAGAGGCGGGGATACACAGATACGCAGTATTTT.

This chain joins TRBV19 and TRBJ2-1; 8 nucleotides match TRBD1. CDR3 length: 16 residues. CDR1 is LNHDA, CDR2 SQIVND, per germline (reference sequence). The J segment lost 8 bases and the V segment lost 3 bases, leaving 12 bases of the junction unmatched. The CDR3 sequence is CASSMTGALTLDEQFF. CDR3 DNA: TGTGCCAGTAGTATGACAGGGGCCCTGACCTTGGATGAGCAGTTCTTC.

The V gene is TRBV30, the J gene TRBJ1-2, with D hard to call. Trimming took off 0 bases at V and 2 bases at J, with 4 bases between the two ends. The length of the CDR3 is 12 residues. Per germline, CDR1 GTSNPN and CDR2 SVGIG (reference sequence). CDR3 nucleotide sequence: TGTGCCTGGAGTGTACTGAACTATGGCTACACCTTC. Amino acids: CAWSVLNYGYTF.

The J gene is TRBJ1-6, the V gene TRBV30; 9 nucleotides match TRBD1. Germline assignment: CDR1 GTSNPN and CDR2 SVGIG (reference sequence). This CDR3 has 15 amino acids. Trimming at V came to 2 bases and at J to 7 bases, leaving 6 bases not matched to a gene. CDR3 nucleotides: TGTGCCTGGAGTCTCACCGGGACAGGGAATTCACCCCTCCACTTT. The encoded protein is CAWSLTGTGNSPLHF.

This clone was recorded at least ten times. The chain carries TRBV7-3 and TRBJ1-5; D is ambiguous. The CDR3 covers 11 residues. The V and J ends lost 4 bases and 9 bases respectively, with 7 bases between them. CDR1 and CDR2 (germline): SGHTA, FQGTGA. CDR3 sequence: CASSWTRPQHF. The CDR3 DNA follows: TGTGCCAGCAGCTGGACTCGGCCCCAGCATTTT.

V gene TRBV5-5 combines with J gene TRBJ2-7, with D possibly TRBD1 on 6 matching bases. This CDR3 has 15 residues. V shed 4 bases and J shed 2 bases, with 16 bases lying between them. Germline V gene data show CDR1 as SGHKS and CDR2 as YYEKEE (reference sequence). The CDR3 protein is CASSTYPQGTYEQYF. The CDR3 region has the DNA TGTGCCAGCAGCACCTACCCCCAGGGGACCTACGAGCAGTACTTC.

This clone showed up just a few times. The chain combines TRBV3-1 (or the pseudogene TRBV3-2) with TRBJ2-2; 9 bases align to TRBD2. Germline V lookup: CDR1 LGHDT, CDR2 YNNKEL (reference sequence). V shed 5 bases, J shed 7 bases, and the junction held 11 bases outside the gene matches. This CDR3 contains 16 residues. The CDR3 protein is CASSLRLAALGGELFF. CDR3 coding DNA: TGTGCCAGCAGCTTACGACTAGCGGCCCTCGGCGGGGAGCTGTTTTTT.

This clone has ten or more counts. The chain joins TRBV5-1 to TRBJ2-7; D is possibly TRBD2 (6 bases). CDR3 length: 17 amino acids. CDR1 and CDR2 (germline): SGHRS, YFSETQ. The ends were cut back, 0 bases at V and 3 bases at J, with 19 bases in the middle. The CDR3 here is CASSLVGSGSPLYEQYF. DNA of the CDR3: TGCGCCAGCAGCTTGGTTGGTAGCGGCTCTCCTCTCTACGAGCAGTACTTC.

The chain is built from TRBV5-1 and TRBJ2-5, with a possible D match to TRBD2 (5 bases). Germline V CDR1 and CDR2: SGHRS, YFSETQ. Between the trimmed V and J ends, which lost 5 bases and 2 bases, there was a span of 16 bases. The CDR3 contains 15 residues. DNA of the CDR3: TGCGCCAGCAGTTATGTCGGGGAAATTCAAGAGACCCAGTACTTC. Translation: CASSYVGEIQETQYF.

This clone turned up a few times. CDR3 region: CASSEYHPSAPLHF. The CDR3 DNA is TGTGCCAGCAGTGAATACCACCCGAGTGCACCCCTCCACTTT. The V call is TRBV6-1, the J call TRBJ1-6; D is unresolved. CDR1 is MNHNS and CDR2 is SASEGT in the germline V gene. This CDR3 contains 14 residues. Trimming pared 2 bases from V and 11 bases from J, leaving 13 bases between.

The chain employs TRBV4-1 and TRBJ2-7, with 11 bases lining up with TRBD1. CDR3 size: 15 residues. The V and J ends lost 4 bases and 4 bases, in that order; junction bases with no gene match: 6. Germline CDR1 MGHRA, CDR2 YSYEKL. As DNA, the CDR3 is TGCGCCAGCAGCCGGGGACAGGGGGATACATACGAGCAGTACTTC. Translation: CASSRGQGDTYEQYF.

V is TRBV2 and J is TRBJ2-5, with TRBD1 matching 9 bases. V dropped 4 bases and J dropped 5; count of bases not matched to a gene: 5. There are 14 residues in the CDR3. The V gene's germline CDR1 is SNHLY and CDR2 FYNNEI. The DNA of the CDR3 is TGTGCCAGCAGTGTACAGGGGGCGGGGGAGACCCAGTACTTC. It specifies CASSVQGAGETQYF.

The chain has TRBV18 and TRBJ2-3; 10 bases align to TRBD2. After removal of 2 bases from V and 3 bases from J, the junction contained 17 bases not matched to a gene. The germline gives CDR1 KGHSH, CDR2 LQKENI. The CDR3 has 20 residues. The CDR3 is CASSPRILASGRTTTDTQYF. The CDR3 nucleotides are TGTGCCAGCTCACCAAGGATTTTGGCTAGCGGGAGAACCACGACAGATACGCAGTATTTT.

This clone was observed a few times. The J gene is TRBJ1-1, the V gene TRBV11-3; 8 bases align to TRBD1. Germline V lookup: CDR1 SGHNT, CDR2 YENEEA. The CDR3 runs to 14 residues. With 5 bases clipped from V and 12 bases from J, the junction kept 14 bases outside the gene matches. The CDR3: CASSPLTGEGRSFF. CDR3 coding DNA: TGTGCCAGCAGCCCGCTGACAGGGGAAGGTCGGTCTTTCTTT.

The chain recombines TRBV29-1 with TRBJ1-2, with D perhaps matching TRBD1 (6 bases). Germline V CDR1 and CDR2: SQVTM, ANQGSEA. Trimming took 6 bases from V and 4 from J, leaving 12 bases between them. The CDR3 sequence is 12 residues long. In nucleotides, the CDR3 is TGCAGCGTAGACAGGAACATCTATGGCTACACCTTC. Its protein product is CSVDRNIYGYTF. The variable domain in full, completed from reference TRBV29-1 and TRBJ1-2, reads SAVISQKPSRDICQRGTSLTIQCQVDSQVTMMFWYRQQPGQSLTLIATANQGSEATYESGFVIDKFPISRPNLTFSTLTVSNMSPEDSSIYLCSVDRNIYGYTFGSGTRLTVV.

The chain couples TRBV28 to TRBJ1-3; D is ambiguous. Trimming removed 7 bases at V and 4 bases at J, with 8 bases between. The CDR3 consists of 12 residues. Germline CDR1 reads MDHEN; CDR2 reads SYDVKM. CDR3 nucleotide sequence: TGTGCCAGCACCTTGGAGGGAAACACCATATATTTT. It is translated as CASTLEGNTIYF.